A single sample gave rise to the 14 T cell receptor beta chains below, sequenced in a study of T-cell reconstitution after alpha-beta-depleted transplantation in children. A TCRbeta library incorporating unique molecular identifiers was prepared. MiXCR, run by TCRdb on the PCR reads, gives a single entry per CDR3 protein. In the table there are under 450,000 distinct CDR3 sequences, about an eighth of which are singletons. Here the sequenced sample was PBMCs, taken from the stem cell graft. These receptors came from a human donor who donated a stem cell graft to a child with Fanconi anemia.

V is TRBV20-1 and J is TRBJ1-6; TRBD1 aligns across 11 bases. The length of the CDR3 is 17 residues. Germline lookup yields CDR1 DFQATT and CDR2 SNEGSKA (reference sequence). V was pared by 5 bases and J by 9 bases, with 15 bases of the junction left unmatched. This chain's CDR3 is CSAPDPGQGVVSSPLHF. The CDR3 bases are TGCAGTGCTCCAGATCCGGGACAGGGGGTTGTAAGTTCACCCCTCCACTTT.

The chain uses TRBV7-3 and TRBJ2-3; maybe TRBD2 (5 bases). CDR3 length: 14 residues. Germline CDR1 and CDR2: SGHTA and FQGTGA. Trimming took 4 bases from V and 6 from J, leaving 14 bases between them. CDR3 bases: TGTGCCAGCAGCTCAGGCTTAGGACTCGATACGCAGTATTTT. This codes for CASSSGLGLDTQYF. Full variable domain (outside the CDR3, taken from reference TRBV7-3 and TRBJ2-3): GAGVSQTPSNKVTEKGKYVELRCDPISGHTALYWYRQSLGQGPEFLIYFQGTGAADDSGLPNDRFFAVRPEGSVSTLKIQRTERGDSAVYLCASSSGLGLDTQYFGPGTRLTVL.

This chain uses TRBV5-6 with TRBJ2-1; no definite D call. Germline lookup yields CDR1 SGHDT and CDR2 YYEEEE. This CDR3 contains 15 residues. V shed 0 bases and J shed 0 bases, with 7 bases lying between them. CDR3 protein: CASSLEQFSYNEQFF. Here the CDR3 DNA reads TGTGCCAGCAGCTTGGAACAGTTCTCCTACAATGAGCAGTTCTTC.

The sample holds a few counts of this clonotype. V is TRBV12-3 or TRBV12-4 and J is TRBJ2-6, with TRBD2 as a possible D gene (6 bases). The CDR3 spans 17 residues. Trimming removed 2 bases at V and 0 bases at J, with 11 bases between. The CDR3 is CASSLKLGGSGANVLTF. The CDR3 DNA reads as TGTGCCAGCAGTTTAAAGCTGGGAGGCTCTGGGGCCAACGTCCTGACTTTC.

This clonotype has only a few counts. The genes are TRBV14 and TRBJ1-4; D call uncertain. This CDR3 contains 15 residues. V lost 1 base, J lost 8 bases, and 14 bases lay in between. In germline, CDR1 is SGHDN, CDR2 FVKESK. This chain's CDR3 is CASSQGSRVREKLFF. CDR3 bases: TGTGCCAGCAGCCAAGGTTCGAGGGTACGCGAAAAACTGTTTTTT.

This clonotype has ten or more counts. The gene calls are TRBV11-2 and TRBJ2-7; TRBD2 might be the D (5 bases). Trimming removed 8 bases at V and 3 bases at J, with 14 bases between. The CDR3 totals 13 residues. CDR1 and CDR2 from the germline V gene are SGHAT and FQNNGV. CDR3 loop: CASEGEGRYEQYF. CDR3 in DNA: TGTGCCAGCGAAGGTGAGGGCCGCTACGAGCAGTACTTC.

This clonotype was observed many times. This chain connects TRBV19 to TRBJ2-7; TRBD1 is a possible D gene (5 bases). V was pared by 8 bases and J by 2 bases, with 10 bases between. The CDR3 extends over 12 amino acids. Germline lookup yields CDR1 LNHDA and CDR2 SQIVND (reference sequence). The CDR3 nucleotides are TGTGCCAGTGTTGGGGCTACCTACGAGCAGTACTTC. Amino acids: CASVGATYEQYF.

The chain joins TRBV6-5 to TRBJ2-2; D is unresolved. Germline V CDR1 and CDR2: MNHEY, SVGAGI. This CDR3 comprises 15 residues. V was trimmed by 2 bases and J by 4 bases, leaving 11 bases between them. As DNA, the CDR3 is TGTGCCAGCAGTTACCTAAGCAGCCTCACCGGGGAGCTGTTTTTT. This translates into CASSYLSSLTGELFF.

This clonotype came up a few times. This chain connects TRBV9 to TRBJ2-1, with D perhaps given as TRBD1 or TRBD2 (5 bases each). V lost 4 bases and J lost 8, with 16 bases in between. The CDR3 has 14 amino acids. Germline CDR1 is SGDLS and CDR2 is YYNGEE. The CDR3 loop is CASSKRDPKDEQFF. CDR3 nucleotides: TGTGCCAGCAGCAAAAGGGACCCTAAGGATGAGCAGTTCTTC. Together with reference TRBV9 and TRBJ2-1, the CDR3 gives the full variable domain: DSGVTQTPKHLITATGQRVTLRCSPRSGDLSVYWYQQSLDQGLQFLIQYYNGEERAKGNILERFSAQQFPDLHSELNLSSLELGDSALYFCASSKRDPKDEQFFGPGTRLTVL.

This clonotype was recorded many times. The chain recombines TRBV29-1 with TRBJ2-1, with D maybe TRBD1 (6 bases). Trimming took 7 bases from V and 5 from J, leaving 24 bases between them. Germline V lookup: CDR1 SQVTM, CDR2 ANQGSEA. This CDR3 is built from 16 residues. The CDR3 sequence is CSGFTSGQGKHNEQFF. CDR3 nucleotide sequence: TGCAGCGGGTTCACTTCGGGACAAGGGAAGCACAATGAGCAGTTCTTC.

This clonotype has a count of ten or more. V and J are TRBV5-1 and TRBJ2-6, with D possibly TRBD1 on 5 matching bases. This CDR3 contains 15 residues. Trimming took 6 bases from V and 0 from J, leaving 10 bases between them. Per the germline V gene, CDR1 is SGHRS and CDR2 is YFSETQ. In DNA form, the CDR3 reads TGCGCCAGCAAAATCCAGGGCTCTGGGGCCAACGTCCTGACTTTC. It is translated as CASKIQGSGANVLTF.

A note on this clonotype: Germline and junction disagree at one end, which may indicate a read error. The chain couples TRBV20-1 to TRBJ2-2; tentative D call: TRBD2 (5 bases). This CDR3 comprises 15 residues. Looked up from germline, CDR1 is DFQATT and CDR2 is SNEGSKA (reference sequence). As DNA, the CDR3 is TGCAGTGCTGCTGGGCGTCAGACGAACGCCGGGGAGCAGTTTTTT. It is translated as CSAAGRQTNAGEQFF.

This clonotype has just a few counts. The DNA of the CDR3 is TGCAGCGTTGAAGTCGGGGTGGGTCAGCCCCAGCATTTT. It codes for CSVEVGVGQPQHF. This rearrangement joins TRBV29-1 to TRBJ1-5; D call uncertain. Trimming shortened V by 1 base and J by 6 bases, and 10 bases separated the two germline ends. Germline values: CDR1 SQVTM, CDR2 ANQGSEA. This CDR3 is 13 amino acids long.

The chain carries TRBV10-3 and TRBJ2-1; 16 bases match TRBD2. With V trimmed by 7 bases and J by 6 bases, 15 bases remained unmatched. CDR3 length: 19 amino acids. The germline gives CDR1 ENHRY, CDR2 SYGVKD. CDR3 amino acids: CAIKTGTSGGAGRGNEQFF. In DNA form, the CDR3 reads TGTGCCATCAAAACCGGGACTAGCGGGGGGGCCGGACGGGGCAATGAGCAGTTCTTC.